These 18 T cell receptor beta chains were all obtained from the same sample, sequenced in a study of OX40 agonist ivuxolimab in advanced cancers. Produced via immunoSEQ multiplex PCR; TCRdb's table is partial and in-frame only. The profile shows 65,000 to 95,000 clones, approximately 90% of them singletons. The specimen comprised CD4+ or CD8+ T cells sorted from blood, sampled in a trial of the OX40 agonist ivuxolimab. Receptors were obtained from an adult with an advanced solid tumor such as melanoma, head and neck, liver or kidney cancer.

The chain couples TRBV4-3 to TRBJ1-6; 7 bases are shared with TRBD1. The germline gives CDR1 LGHNA, CDR2 YSLEER. The CDR3 is 15 amino acids. V shed 5 bases, J shed 6 bases, and the junction held 7 bases outside the gene matches. The CDR3 sequence is CASSSDRFFNSPLHF. The CDR3 region has the DNA TGCGCCAGCAGCTCGGACAGGTTCTTTAATTCACCCCTCCACTTT.

This clone has just one count. V gene TRBV10-3 combines with J gene TRBJ2-7; 8 bases match TRBD1. The CDR3 consists of 16 residues. Germline assignment: CDR1 ENHRY and CDR2 SYGVKD. V lost 8 bases and J lost 4; bases outside the gene matches: 16. The CDR3 loop reads CAIGGYRQGSAYEQYF. The CDR3 DNA reads as TGTGCCATCGGCGGGTATCGACAGGGGAGCGCATACGAGCAGTACTTC.

The chain has TRBV5-1 and TRBJ2-1; D possibly uses TRBD1 or TRBD2 (6 bases each). The CDR3 covers 14 residues. Deletions cut 7 bases from V and 6 bases from J, with 17 bases between. Looked up from germline, CDR1 is SGHRS and CDR2 is YFSETQ. The CDR3 is CASSSGGQANEQFF. CDR3 in DNA: TGCGCCAGCTCGAGTGGGGGGCAAGCCAATGAGCAGTTCTTC.

This chain links TRBV5-1 with TRBJ2-3; 7 bases match TRBD2. The trim removed 0 bases at V and 2 bases at J, leaving 6 bases unmatched. The CDR3 runs to 16 residues. Germline values: CDR1 SGHRS, CDR2 YFSETQ. Here the CDR3 DNA reads TGCGCCAGCAGCTTGGAGAGTGGGGGGGACACAGATACGCAGTATTTT. Its translation: CASSLESGGDTDTQYF.

The chain combines TRBV28 with TRBJ2-1, with D tentatively TRBD1 (6 bases). The CDR3 is 10 amino acids. Trimming removed 10 bases from V and 10 bases from J, with 11 bases in between. Germline CDR1 and CDR2: MDHEN and SYDVKM. This CDR3 reads CANLRGEQFF. DNA of the CDR3: TGTGCCAACCTAAGGGGGGAGCAGTTCTTC.

This clone was seen once. This chain uses TRBV6-1 with TRBJ2-3; D is ambiguous. Trimming left V 1 base short and J 7 bases short, with 9 bases between. CDR1 is MNHNS, CDR2 SASEGT, per germline. The CDR3 is made up of 13 amino acids. The CDR3 reads CASSEVPWNTQYF. The CDR3 DNA follows: TGTGCCAGCAGTGAAGTCCCCTGGAATACGCAGTATTTT.

The rearrangement links TRBV19 to TRBJ2-5; D gene uncertain. This CDR3 spans 13 amino acids. Looked up from germline, CDR1 is LNHDA and CDR2 is SQIVND (reference sequence). V lost 9 bases to trimming and J lost 4 bases, with 15 bases between them. The CDR3 region has the DNA TGTGCCAGCATTGACCCTGGGCGAGAGACCCAGTACTTC. Translating it yields CASIDPGRETQYF.

This clone was counted a single time. This chain connects TRBV9 to TRBJ1-3, with unresolved D. The germline CDR1 and CDR2 sequences are SGDLS and YYNGEE. CDR3 length equals 15 residues. The V and J ends lost 5 bases and 0 bases respectively, with 12 bases between them. CDR3 DNA sequence: TGTGCCAGCAGAGCGGGCCGTGCCTCTGGAAACACCATATATTTT. Encoded protein: CASRAGRASGNTIYF.

The chain recombines TRBV10-3 with TRBJ2-7, with a weak D call TRBD2 (6 bases). The CDR3 extends over 13 amino acids. Germline-derived CDR1 and CDR2 are ENHRY and SYGVKD. Trimming shortened V by 10 bases and J by 1 base, and 14 bases separated the two germline ends. The CDR3 sequence: CATHLGGSYEQYF. The CDR3 DNA reads as TGTGCCACGCACCTGGGGGGATCCTACGAGCAGTACTTC.

V and J are TRBV27 and TRBJ1-2; no reliable D call. Per the germline V gene, CDR1 is MNHEY and CDR2 is SMNVEV (reference sequence). The V gene lost 8 bases and the J gene lost 4 bases, with 20 bases spanning the gap. The length of the CDR3 is 15 residues. The CDR3, as DNA: TGTGCCAGCGGAGTTGGTTGGCAGCCGATCTATGGCTACACCTTC. Its protein is CASGVGWQPIYGYTF.

The chain recombines TRBV15 with TRBJ1-1, with TRBD1 matching 7 bases. The CDR3 totals 15 residues. The V gene's germline CDR1 is LNHNV and CDR2 YYDKDF (reference sequence). V was clipped by 3 bases and J by 0 bases; unmatched bases: 4. CDR3 sequence: CATSRETGLNTEAFF. CDR3 DNA: TGTGCCACCAGCAGGGAGACAGGGCTGAACACTGAAGCTTTCTTT.

This rearrangement joins TRBV9 to TRBJ1-5; 8 positions match TRBD1. Germline V lookup: CDR1 SGDLS, CDR2 YYNGEE. The CDR3 runs 15 residues. V trimming: 3 bases; J trimming: 0 bases; junction bases outside the gene matches: 2. CDR3 loop: CASSAGGFSNQPQHF. The CDR3 coding sequence is TGTGCCAGCAGCGCAGGGGGCTTTAGCAATCAGCCCCAGCATTTT. Supplemented by reference TRBV9 and TRBJ1-5, the full variable domain reads DSGVTQTPKHLITATGQRVTLRCSPRSGDLSVYWYQQSLDQGLQFLIQYYNGEERAKGNILERFSAQQFPDLHSELNLSSLELGDSALYFCASSAGGFSNQPQHFGDGTRLSIL.

The chain recombines TRBV2 with TRBJ1-5; unclear D gene. The germline V gene encodes CDR1 SNHLY and CDR2 FYNNEI. V was shortened by 2 bases and J by 5 bases, with 10 bases between the two germline ends. The CDR3 contains 14 residues. The CDR3 protein is CASSESSGYQPQHF. CDR3 sequence (DNA): TGTGCCAGCAGTGAAAGTTCCGGATATCAGCCCCAGCATTTT. The full variable domain, completed using reference TRBV2 and TRBJ1-5, is EPEVTQTPSHQVTQMGQEVILRCVPISNHLYFYWYRQILGQKVEFLVSFYNNEISEKSEIFDDQFSVERPDGSNFTLKIRSTKLEDSAMYFCASSESSGYQPQHFGDGTRLSIL.

J is TRBJ1-6 and V is TRBV7-2; the match to TRBD1 covers 7 bases. The V gene end was trimmed by 4 bases and the J gene end by 13 bases; junction bases not matched to a gene: 7. CDR3 size: 13 residues. CDR1 SGHTA and CDR2 FQGNSA come from the germline V gene. CDR3 bases: TGTGCCAGCAGCTCCCGGGACAGTTTTCCCCTCCACTTT. This codes for CASSSRDSFPLHF.

CDR3 DNA sequence: TGTGCAAGTCGCTTAGAACAGGGGGCCTCCTACGAGCAGTACTTC. The encoded protein is CASRLEQGASYEQYF. The V gene is TRBV12-2, the J gene TRBJ2-7; TRBD1 was called by the table and not checked on the DNA. TRBV12-2 is designated a pseudogene. This CDR3 contains 15 residues.

J is TRBJ1-1 and V is TRBV5-1, with 10 bases identical to TRBD1. CDR1 SGHRS and CDR2 YFSETQ come from the germline V gene. After removal of 4 bases from V and 0 bases from J, the junction contained 3 bases not matched to a gene. The CDR3 sequence is 15 residues long. The CDR3: CASSAGQGVNTEAFF. The CDR3 region has the DNA TGCGCCAGCAGCGCAGGACAGGGGGTGAACACTGAAGCTTTCTTT.

The V gene is TRBV7-9, the J gene TRBJ1-1; D ambiguous. This CDR3 has 12 amino acids. Germline CDR1 and CDR2: SEHNR and FQNEAQ (reference sequence). Trimming shortened V by 3 bases and J by 9 bases, and 11 bases separated the two germline ends. CDR3 in DNA: TGTGCCAGCAGCTTCGAGGGCGAAAAAGCTTTCTTT. Its protein product is CASSFEGEKAFF.

J is TRBJ2-5 and V is TRBV6-5, with TRBD1 identical over 10 bases. Germline values: CDR1 MNHEY, CDR2 SVGAGI. Trimming took 0 bases from V and 5 from J; bases not matched to a gene: 6. There are 16 residues in the CDR3. Written as DNA, the CDR3 is TGTGCCAGCAGTTACTCCCGGGACAGGGGTCAGGAGACCCAGTACTTC. Protein: CASSYSRDRGQETQYF.